A single sample is the source of the 12 T cell receptor beta chains below, sequenced in a study of post-analysis software for immune sequencing data. Whole-study results and caveats: In patients, TRBV5-6, TRBV5-1 and TRBV20-1 belonged to roughly five TRBV segments found more frequently than in controls.

Unique molecular identifiers were carried by the TCR beta cDNA libraries. MiXCR, run by TCRdb on the PCR reads, gives a single entry per CDR3 protein. The repertoire has 650,000 to 900,000 distinct CDR3 sequences, around 45% of them found once; the top ten carry 4.9%. Which antigens these TCRs recognize remains unknown. Sequenced: blood. The receptors shown here come from a girl between 10 and 17 years old with multiple sclerosis.

This clonotype has only a few counts. The genes are TRBV6-1 and TRBJ1-2; 8 bases are shared with TRBD1. The CDR3 covers 15 residues. CDR1 MNHNS and CDR2 SASEGT come from the germline V gene. The trim removed 10 bases at V and 1 base at J, leaving 11 bases unmatched. The CDR3 nucleotides are TGTGCCACCGGGTCCGGGACAGGATATAACTATGGCTACACCTTC. Its protein is CATGSGTGYNYGYTF.

The gene calls are TRBV20-1 and TRBJ2-4; possible D gene TRBD2, 5 bases. The J call is doubtful: the DNA matches TRBJ2-7 better. The CDR3 length is 14 residues. Germline CDR1 is DFQATT and CDR2 is SNEGSKA (reference sequence). CDR3 sequence reads: CSASTEAVVYEQYF. CDR3 DNA: TGCAGTGCTAGTACGGAGGCCGTGGTCTACGAGCAGTACTTC.

This clonotype was counted a single time. The chain combines TRBV14 with TRBJ2-2; TRBD2 aligns across 11 bases. Trimming at V came to 0 bases and at J to 4 bases, leaving 7 bases not matched to a gene. The CDR3 loop spans 18 amino acids. Germline values: CDR1 SGHDN, CDR2 FVKESK. CDR3 residues: CASSQDKELAGVTGELFF. Written as DNA, the CDR3 is TGTGCCAGCAGCCAAGATAAAGAACTAGCGGGAGTCACCGGGGAGCTGTTTTTT.

The chain is built from TRBV15 and TRBJ2-1; D is unclear. From germline, CDR1 is LNHNV and CDR2 YYDKDF (reference sequence). V was cut by 3 bases and J by 8 bases, with 11 bases left in between. The CDR3 length is 13 residues. The CDR3 region is CATSRTGPDEQFF. As DNA, the CDR3 is TGTGCCACCAGCAGGACCGGTCCGGATGAGCAGTTCTTC.

The rearrangement links TRBV29-1 to TRBJ2-3; 10 bases are shared with TRBD2. With 6 bases clipped from V and 1 base from J, the junction kept 7 bases outside the gene matches. Germline V gives CDR1 SQVTM, CDR2 ANQGSEA. The CDR3 consists of 15 residues. CDR3 protein: CSVDGTSERTDTQYF. CDR3 nucleotide sequence: TGCAGCGTCGATGGGACTAGCGAGCGCACAGATACGCAGTATTTT.

The rearrangement uses TRBV3-1 and TRBJ2-1, with 11 bases lining up with TRBD2. With V trimmed by 4 bases and J by 5 bases, 7 bases remained unmatched. Germline V gene sequence: CDR1 LGHDT, CDR2 YNNKEL (reference sequence). The CDR3 loop spans 16 amino acids. The CDR3 bases are TGTGCCAGCAGCCTTGGGGGACTAGCGGTTCACAATGAGCAGTTCTTC. This encodes CASSLGGLAVHNEQFF.

This clonotype occurred a few times. The chain uses TRBV2 and TRBJ1-5; D gene ambiguous. Germline V gives CDR1 SNHLY, CDR2 FYNNEI. This CDR3 spans 12 amino acids. V was trimmed by 4 bases and J by 5 bases, leaving 6 bases between them. The CDR3 DNA reads TGTGCCAGCAGTGCCGCCGATCAGCCCCAGCATTTT. Protein sequence: CASSAADQPQHF.

V gene TRBV20-1 combines with J gene TRBJ1-5; 8 bases match TRBD1. V lost 2 bases to trimming and J lost 5 bases; unmatched junction nucleotides: 8. The germline V gene encodes CDR1 DFQATT and CDR2 SNEGSKA (reference sequence). The CDR3 is made up of 15 amino acids. The CDR3, as DNA: TGCAGTGCTAGACACAGAACAGGGGGAGATCAGCCCCAGCATTTT. Amino acid sequence: CSARHRTGGDQPQHF.

V and J are TRBV7-3 and TRBJ2-1, with TRBD2 matching over 8 bases. Trimming took 8 bases from V and 7 from J; bases not matched to a gene: 7. Looked up from germline, CDR1 is SGHTA and CDR2 is FQGTGA. The CDR3 length is 13 residues. CDR3 DNA sequence: TGTGCCAGCGGTGGAACTAGCGGTAATGAGCAGTTCTTC. Translating it yields CASGGTSGNEQFF. Full variable domain (remainder filled in from reference TRBV7-3 and TRBJ2-1): GAGVSQTPSNKVTEKGKYVELRCDPISGHTALYWYRQSLGQGPEFLIYFQGTGAADDSGLPNDRFFAVRPEGSVSTLKIQRTERGDSAVYLCASGGTSGNEQFFGPGTRLTVL.

The V and J genes are TRBV7-9 and TRBJ1-5; weak D call: TRBD1 (5 bases). Looked up from germline, CDR1 is SEHNR and CDR2 is FQNEAQ (reference sequence). V gave up 5 bases and J gave up 3 bases, with 11 bases separating them. This CDR3 spans 14 amino acids. The CDR3 here is CASSPGFSNQPQHF. In DNA, the CDR3 is TGTGCCAGCAGCCCAGGGTTTTCCAATCAGCCCCAGCATTTT.

V usage is TRBV4-1 and J usage is TRBJ2-7, with D possibly being TRBD1 or TRBD2 (5 bases each). The CDR3 is 15 amino acids. CDR1 and CDR2 (germline): MGHRA, YSYEKL. Trimming took off 2 bases at V and 6 bases at J, with 17 bases between the two ends. CDR3 loop: CASSQLMGEQGEQYF. The CDR3 DNA reads as TGCGCCAGCAGCCAACTAATGGGGGAGCAGGGCGAGCAGTACTTC.

The chain couples TRBV6-5 to TRBJ1-1; D gene ambiguous. Germline-derived CDR1 and CDR2 are MNHEY and SVGAGI. This CDR3 has 12 residues. Trimming pared 4 bases from V and 3 bases from J, leaving 6 bases between. Written as DNA, the CDR3 is TGTGCCAGCAGTTCCTTCGACACTGAAGCTTTCTTT. This gives the protein CASSSFDTEAFF.